Listed below are T cell receptor beta chains from one sample, sequenced in a study of Ad26.COV2.S vaccination and SARS-CoV-2 variants. TCRdb keeps only in-frame clones here, not all; method: immunoSEQ multiplex PCR. The table lists 300,000 to 350,000 clones, under 90% of them singletons. Sequences were derived from peripheral blood, sampled in a trial of Ad26.COV2.S vaccine versus placebo. The receptors here all came from a person aged 18 to 65 who received the Ad26.COV2.S COVID-19 vaccine or a placebo. CDR3s include the opening cysteine and the closing phenylalanine or tryptophan. The D gene is left open where the match is weak. A clone size is listed for some rows: how often the clone was seen (once, few, many), or a class if it is expanded.

clone_size	cdr3_length	d_call	v_call	j_call	cdr3_aa	cdr3_nt
NA	13	NA	TRBV27	TRBJ1-2	CASSSIAPGGYTF	TGTGCCAGCAGTTCAATAGCCCCCGGTGGCTACACCTTC
NA	20	NA	TRBV4-1	TRBJ2-2	CASSQDPGRLGVPNTGELFF	TGCGCCAGCAGCCAAGACCCGGGGAGGTTGGGGGTCCCGAACACCGGGGAGCTGTTTTTT
once	13	NA	TRBV7-2	TRBJ2-5	CASSRQFQETQYF	TGTGCCAGCAGTCGACAGTTCCAAGAGACCCAGTACTTC
NA	15	NA	TRBV4-2	TRBJ1-2	CASSHRMGGQVGYTF	TGTGCCAGCAGCCACCGGATGGGAGGGCAGGTCGGCTACACCTTC
NA	15	NA	TRBV7-2	TRBJ2-3	CASSFARGATDTQYF	TGTGCCAGCAGCTTCGCCCGGGGGGCCACAGATACGCAGTATTTT
once	14	NA	TRBV11-3	TRBJ2-2	CASTSWGNTGELFF	TGTGCCAGCACCTCGTGGGGGAACACCGGGGAGCTGTTTTTT
few	16	TRBD1	TRBV18	TRBJ1-6	CASSPQGAGYNSPLHF	TGTGCCAGCTCACCGCAGGGGGCGGGCTATAATTCACCCCTCCACTTT
NA	14	TRBD1	TRBV6-2/TRBV6-3	TRBJ1-5	CASSYGQGDQPQHF	TGTGCCAGCAGTTACGGACAGGGGGATCAGCCCCAGCATTTT
few	14	NA	TRBV3-1/TRBV3-2	TRBJ1-1	CASSQLEGNTEAFF	TGTGCCAGCAGCCAACTGGAAGGGAACACTGAAGCTTTCTTT
NA	15	NA	TRBV19	TRBJ2-2	CASSIWRWLGGELFF	TGTGCCAGTAGTATCTGGCGTTGGTTGGGCGGGGAGCTGTTTTTT
NA	18	NA	TRBV5-1	TRBJ1-4	CASSLVGPGVSTNEKLFF	TGCGCCAGCAGCTTGGTCGGACCAGGGGTGTCGACTAATGAAAAACTGTTTTTT
once	16	NA	TRBV25-1	TRBJ2-1	CASSQPHTSIDNEQFF	TGTGCCAGCAGTCAACCACACACTTCTATTGACAATGAGCAGTTCTTC
NA	13	NA	TRBV30	TRBJ1-6	CAWSVEGYSPLHF	TGTGCCTGGAGTGTTGAGGGTTACTCACCCCTCCACTTT
once	13	NA	TRBV24-1	TRBJ2-1	CATSESGENEQFF	TGTGCCACCAGTGAATCGGGGGAGAATGAGCAGTTCTTC
NA	13	NA	TRBV6-5	TRBJ1-6	CASSYSLASPLHF	TGTGCCAGCAGTTATTCGCTAGCCTCACCCCTCCACTTT
NA	12	NA	TRBV28	TRBJ1-1	CASSPPGVEAFF	TGTGCCAGCAGTCCCCCGGGTGTTGAAGCTTTCTTT
NA	14	TRBD1	TRBV28	TRBJ1-1	CASRISGGPAEAFF	TGTGCCAGCAGAATATCAGGGGGCCCCGCTGAAGCTTTCTTT
NA	16	TRBD2	TRBV10-1	TRBJ2-3	CASSRTSGGGTDTQYF	TGCGCCAGCAGTAGGACTAGCGGGGGGGGCACAGATACGCAGTATTTT
NA	18	TRBD2	TRBV10-1	TRBJ2-1	CASSGARLAVGVYNEQFF	TGCGCCAGCAGTGGTGCCCGACTAGCAGTAGGGGTCTACAATGAGCAGTTCTTC
NA	13	NA	TRBV19	TRBJ2-7	CASSPSVTYEQYF	TGTGCCAGTTCCCCAAGCGTAACCTACGAGCAGTACTTC
NA	14	NA	TRBV11-2	TRBJ2-3	CASSTALRGGIQYF	TGTGCCAGCAGCACAGCGCTACGCGGGGGCATCCAGTATTTT
NA	13	NA	TRBV7-9	TRBJ2-7	CASSAGAVYEQYF	TGTGCCAGCAGCGCGGGGGCCGTGTACGAGCAGTACTTC
NA	15	TRBD2	TRBV7-9	TRBJ2-1	CASSLGDYNYNEQFF	TGTGCCAGCAGTCTCGGGGACTACAACTACAATGAGCAGTTCTTC
once	13	NA	TRBV5-4	TRBJ2-1	CASSSTGLGEQFF	TGTGCCAGCAGCTCAACAGGGTTGGGTGAGCAGTTCTTC
NA	13	NA	TRBV30	TRBJ1-4	CACQRLPLEKLFF	TGTGCCTGTCAGAGGCTTCCCCTTGAAAAACTGTTTTTT
NA	11	TRBD1	TRBV19	TRBJ1-1	CASSRDSEAFF	TGTGCCAGTAGCCGGGACAGCGAAGCTTTCTTT
few	12	NA	TRBV7-9	TRBJ1-1	CASSSVDTEAFF	TGTGCCAGCAGCAGTGTCGACACTGAAGCTTTCTTT
NA	11	NA	TRBV29-1	TRBJ1-2	CSVSAGYGYTF	TGCAGCGTATCCGCCGGGTACGGCTACACCTTC
NA	16	TRBD2	TRBV2	TRBJ2-1	CASSDTSGRGLHEQFF	TGTGCCAGCAGTGACACCAGCGGGAGAGGTTTACACGAGCAGTTCTTC
NA	13	NA	TRBV10-3	TRBJ2-1	CASGTPGHNEQFF	TGTGCCAGCGGAACACCAGGGCACAATGAGCAGTTCTTC
NA	16	NA	TRBV18	TRBJ2-1	CASSRLRNARDNEQFF	TGTGCCAGCTCACGACTAAGAAACGCCCGGGACAATGAGCAGTTCTTC
NA	14	TRBD1	TRBV12-5	TRBJ1-1	CASGLGTGADEAFF	TGTGCTAGTGGTTTGGGAACAGGGGCCGATGAAGCTTTCTTT
NA	15	NA	TRBV4-1	TRBJ1-3	CASSQVAVSGNTIYF	TGCGCCAGCAGCCAAGTGGCTGTCTCTGGAAACACCATATATTTT
NA	15	NA	TRBV7-9	TRBJ2-7	CASSPRQGGFYEQYF	TGTGCCAGCAGTCCCCGACAGGGAGGGTTCTACGAGCAGTACTTC
NA	18	NA	TRBV6-2/TRBV6-3	TRBJ1-2	CASSYFPGSDRPYYGYTF	TGTGCCAGCAGTTACTTTCCGGGGTCGGATCGCCCGTACTATGGCTACACCTTC